These 13 T cell receptor beta chains were all obtained from the same sample, sequenced in a study of ipilimumab plus nivolumab after autologous stem cell transplantation (dated by TCRdb to the early 2020s). Receptor libraries were prepared by the immunoSEQ multiplex PCR assay. Sourced from immuneACCESS, this table was stored by TCRdb with only in-frame sequences that have V and J called. A share of the clones is absent; for the studies checked, an unresolved V gene accounts for under half, and the remainder has no known explanation. This sample lists about 83,000 clones; 83% were detected once. 2% to 2.5% of the sample is in the top ten clones. Sequencing was performed on PBMCs, taken in a trial of ipilimumab plus nivolumab as post-transplant consolidation. All receptors derive from a male donor with diffuse large B-cell lymphoma.

V usage is TRBV5-1 and J usage is TRBJ1-1; 8 bases line up with TRBD1. Trimming at V came to 4 bases and at J to 3 bases, leaving 5 bases not matched to a gene. The CDR3 contains 14 residues. Germline V gene sequence: CDR1 SGHRS, CDR2 YFSETQ. The CDR3 reads CASSGPQGDTEAFF. The CDR3 bases are TGCGCCAGCAGCGGACCACAGGGGGACACTGAAGCTTTCTTT.

This chain connects TRBV6-1 to TRBJ2-3; D is perhaps TRBD2 (6 bases). The CDR3 has 15 residues. V lost 4 bases and J 2 bases, leaving 13 bases between the germline ends. The germline gives CDR1 MNHNS, CDR2 SASEGT. In nucleotides, the CDR3 is TGTGCCAGCAGTGGTAACGGGGGAGCCACAGATACGCAGTATTTT. Translated, it gives CASSGNGGATDTQYF.

This chain joins TRBV11-2 and TRBJ1-1; weak D call: TRBD1 (5 bases). The V gene lost 6 bases and the J gene lost 4 bases, with 15 bases spanning the gap. Germline values: CDR1 SGHAT, CDR2 FQNNGV. The CDR3 spans 14 residues. The CDR3 is CASSLTPRGTEAFF. The CDR3 DNA reads TGTGCCAGCAGTCTAACCCCAAGGGGCACTGAAGCTTTCTTT.

V and J are TRBV7-2 and TRBJ2-1; D gene ambiguous. Germline values: CDR1 SGHTA, CDR2 FQGNSA. With 5 bases removed from V and 7 bases from J, the gap between germline ends came to 6 bases. This CDR3 contains 11 residues. CDR3: CASSLLNEQFF. CDR3 sequence (DNA): TGTGCCAGCAGCCTACTGAATGAGCAGTTCTTC.

J is TRBJ2-7 and V is TRBV11-2; tentatively, D is TRBD1 (5 bases). The CDR3 is 15 amino acids. The germline CDR1 and CDR2 sequences are SGHAT and FQNNGV. The germline V and J ends were trimmed by 2 bases and 2 bases, with 13 bases remaining between them. For the CDR3, the DNA is TGTGCCAGCAGCTTACAACAGGCCCGAACCTACGAGCAGTACTTC. Translating gives CASSLQQARTYEQYF.

V gene TRBV9 combines with J gene TRBJ2-3; 16 nucleotides agree with TRBD2. The CDR3 contains 17 residues. Germline CDR1 SGDLS, CDR2 YYNGEE. V was pared by 5 bases and J by 5 bases, with 8 bases of the junction left unmatched. CDR3 DNA: TGTGCCAGCAGTCCGGGACTAGCGGGGGGGCCTATAGATACGCAGTATTTT. Translation: CASSPGLAGGPIDTQYF.

This chain connects TRBV7-9 to TRBJ2-1, with 10 bases fitting TRBD1. This CDR3 is built from 16 residues. Germline V CDR1 and CDR2: SEHNR, FQNEAQ (reference sequence). With V trimmed by 0 bases and J by 8 bases, 7 bases remained unmatched. CDR3 sequence: CASSLAGTGAGHEQFF. The CDR3 DNA sequence: TGTGCCAGCAGCTTAGCCGGGACAGGGGCTGGGCATGAGCAGTTCTTC.

The chain is built from TRBV5-1 and TRBJ2-5, with 16 bases fitting TRBD2. Germline V gene lookup returns CDR1 SGHRS and CDR2 YFSETQ. The J segment lost 0 bases and the V segment lost 0 bases, leaving 2 bases of the junction unmatched. CDR3 length: 18 amino acids. The CDR3 loop reads CASSLAGLAGGYQETQYF. The CDR3 DNA sequence: TGCGCCAGCAGCTTGGCGGGACTAGCGGGGGGGTACCAAGAGACCCAGTACTTC.

This clone was found a few times. The J gene is TRBJ2-1, the V gene TRBV7-6; no clear D. This CDR3 is built from 12 residues. Germline CDR1 SGHVS, CDR2 FNYEAQ. The germline V and J ends were trimmed by 1 base and 9 bases, with 7 bases remaining between them. In nucleotides, the CDR3 is TGTGCCAGCAGCTTAGACTCATTTGAGCAGTTCTTC. Translation: CASSLDSFEQFF.

The gene calls are TRBV4-1 and TRBJ2-3; 11 bases are shared with TRBD2. J lost 0 bases, V lost 0 bases, and 8 bases had no gene match. Germline CDR1 MGHRA, CDR2 YSYEKL. The CDR3 consists of 19 residues. The DNA for the CDR3 is TGCGCCAGCAGCCAAGAGGTGGCTAGCGGGGGGACTAGCACAGATACGCAGTATTTT. Translated, it gives CASSQEVASGGTSTDTQYF.

V and J are TRBV6-5 and TRBJ2-2, with D hard to call. V was trimmed by 5 bases and J by 0 bases, leaving 7 bases between them. Germline loops: CDR1 MNHEY, CDR2 SVGAGI. The CDR3 sequence is 14 residues long. CDR3: CASSRRSNTGELFF. DNA for the CDR3: TGTGCCAGCAGTCGACGGTCGAACACCGGGGAGCTGTTTTTT.

The V gene is TRBV18, the J gene TRBJ2-7; TRBD1 matches 8 bases. The junction had 8 bases not matched to a gene; V was cut back by 3 bases and J by 4 bases. The length of the CDR3 is 15 residues. Germline V gene sequence: CDR1 KGHSH, CDR2 LQKENI. CDR3 residues: CASSPGRGQAYEQYF. The DNA for the CDR3 is TGTGCCAGCTCACCCGGACGGGGACAGGCATACGAGCAGTACTTC.

The chain employs TRBV5-5 and TRBJ1-4; no definite D call. V lost 0 bases and J 10 bases, leaving 13 bases between the germline ends. The germline V gene encodes CDR1 SGHKS and CDR2 YYEKEE (reference sequence). CDR3 length: 14 amino acids. CDR3 nucleotides: TGTGCCAGCAGCTTGGGACCTCGGGAGGGAAAACTGTTTTTT. Its protein is CASSLGPREGKLFF.